The 16 T cell receptor beta chains presented below share a single source sample, sequenced in a study of Ad26.COV2.S vaccination and SARS-CoV-2 variants. This table comes from immunoSEQ multiplex PCR, and its TCRdb copy is limited to in-frame clones, with some not included. The sample lists around 250,000 clones; around 87% were seen once. The sample's treatment: around 19 received Ad26.COV2.S at low or high dose, single or two shots; several received placebo; per-sample allocation not given. Sampling was done on day 63 after the first vaccine or placebo injection. Sequences were derived from peripheral blood, sampled in a trial of Ad26.COV2.S vaccine versus placebo. The receptor source for this set is a person between 18 and 59 years old who received the Ad26.COV2.S COVID-19 vaccine or a placebo.

The rearrangement links TRBV4-1 to TRBJ1-2; 7 bases map to TRBD1. J gave up 7 bases and V 0 bases, and 8 bases lay outside the gene matches. Germline V gene data show CDR1 as MGHRA and CDR2 as YSYEKL. The CDR3 consists of 15 residues. This CDR3 reads CASSQDRKGAIGYTF. The CDR3, as DNA: TGCGCCAGCAGCCAAGATCGGAAGGGGGCGATTGGCTACACCTTC.

The chain uses TRBV30 and TRBJ2-7; D may be TRBD1 or TRBD2 (5 bases each). V gave up 8 bases and J gave up 2 bases, with 13 bases separating them. Germline lookup yields CDR1 GTSNPN and CDR2 SVGIG (reference sequence). The CDR3 covers 12 residues. The CDR3 spells CARSGGPYEQYF. The CDR3 bases are TGTGCCCGCAGTGGGGGTCCCTACGAGCAGTACTTC.

The chain carries TRBV30 and TRBJ1-3; D is unclear. V lost 0 bases, J lost 1 base, and 10 bases lay in between. The CDR3 loop spans 15 amino acids. The germline gives CDR1 GTSNPN, CDR2 SVGIG (reference sequence). CDR3 region: CAWSVLWASGNTIYF. The CDR3 coding sequence is TGTGCCTGGAGTGTACTGTGGGCTTCTGGAAACACCATATATTTT.

The chain is built from TRBV6-1 and TRBJ2-1; 14 bases map to TRBD2. With 3 bases clipped from V and 10 bases from J, the junction kept 8 bases outside the gene matches. The CDR3 sequence is 16 residues long. Germline CDR1 is MNHNS and CDR2 is SASEGT. The CDR3 protein is CASSESGTSGSREQFF. The CDR3 nucleotides read TGTGCCAGCAGTGAGTCCGGGACTAGCGGGAGCCGCGAGCAGTTCTTC.

The chain employs TRBV29-1 and TRBJ2-3, with 8 bases identical to TRBD2. This CDR3 region has 13 residues. Germline assignment: CDR1 SQVTM and CDR2 ANQGSEA. J lost 0 bases, V lost 4 bases, and 0 bases had no gene match. The CDR3 sequence is CSVASGSTDTQYF. CDR3 in DNA: TGCAGCGTTGCTAGCGGGAGCACAGATACGCAGTATTTT.

J is TRBJ2-1 and V is TRBV6-5; no reliable D call. The CDR3 spans 13 residues. Between the trimmed V and J ends, which lost 7 bases and 9 bases, there was a span of 16 bases. Germline CDR1 MNHEY, CDR2 SVGAGI. CDR3 nucleotide sequence: TGTGCCAGCATTGGTCTTAGGGCTGGTGAGCAGTTCTTC. This gives the protein CASIGLRAGEQFF.

This chain joins TRBV2 and TRBJ2-3; TRBD2 matches at 14 bases. The CDR3 is 16 residues long. Germline V gene sequence: CDR1 SNHLY, CDR2 FYNNEI. V dropped 6 bases and J dropped 3; count of bases not matched to a gene: 5. The CDR3 is CASRGLAGEATDTQYF. Here the CDR3 DNA reads TGTGCCAGCAGGGGACTAGCGGGGGAGGCGACAGATACGCAGTATTTT.

The CDR3 protein is CAISESLTVSYEQYF. CDR3 in DNA: TGTGCCATCAGTGAGTCGCTAACAGTTTCCTACGAGCAGTACTTC. V and J are TRBV10-3 and TRBJ2-7; D is uncertain. This CDR3 has 15 amino acids. V lost 0 bases to trimming and J lost 1 base, with 10 bases between them. From germline, CDR1 is ENHRY and CDR2 SYGVKD.

The CDR3 bases are TGTGCCAGCAGCTTAGGACAATCTGGGGCCAACGTCCTGACTTTC. Its translation: CASSLGQSGANVLTF. The V and J genes are TRBV11-2 and TRBJ2-6; D gene ambiguous. Trimming pared 1 base from V and 1 base from J, leaving 5 bases between. Germline V gives CDR1 SGHAT, CDR2 FQNNGV. This CDR3 has 15 residues.

This clone showed up just once. This chain connects TRBV6-1 to TRBJ1-5; D uncertain. The V end was cut by 4 bases, the J end by 2 bases, with 9 bases between. The CDR3 totals 14 residues. Germline loops: CDR1 MNHNS, CDR2 SASEGT. The CDR3 DNA sequence: TGTGCCAGCAGTGCAGCAGGTGGCAATCAGCCCCAGCATTTT. This sequence encodes CASSAAGGNQPQHF.

V usage is TRBV5-4 and J usage is TRBJ1-1, with TRBD1 as a possible D gene (6 bases). The germline V and J ends were trimmed by 1 base and 1 base, with 11 bases remaining between them. Germline CDR1 and CDR2: SGHNT and YYREEE (reference sequence). The CDR3 length is 15 residues. In DNA form, the CDR3 reads TGTGCCAGCAGCTTGCCCGGGACACCGAACACTGAAGCTTTCTTT. It translates to CASSLPGTPNTEAFF.

This clone was picked up a small number of times. The chain employs TRBV4-1 and TRBJ1-2; 7 nucleotides align to TRBD1. The junction had 7 bases not matched to a gene; V was cut back by 3 bases and J by 6 bases. CDR3 size: 14 residues. Germline V gene sequence: CDR1 MGHRA, CDR2 YSYEKL. The CDR3 loop is CASSQVQGRDGYTF. In DNA, the CDR3 is TGCGCCAGCAGCCAGGTACAGGGGCGGGATGGCTACACCTTC.

This clone was seen just once. The chain uses TRBV18 and TRBJ1-1; D is unclear. CDR1 and CDR2 (germline): KGHSH, LQKENI. The V end was cut by 3 bases, the J end by 6 bases, with 14 bases between. There are 14 residues in the CDR3. The CDR3 bases are TGTGCCAGCTCACCCCTTCCGGGTTCTGCTGAAGCTTTCTTT. Encoded protein: CASSPLPGSAEAFF.

CDR3 in amino acids: CATSREKSRQETQYF. The CDR3 DNA sequence: TGTGCCACCAGCAGAGAGAAGAGCCGTCAAGAGACCCAGTACTTC. This chain links TRBV15 with TRBJ2-5; no definite D call. CDR1 LNHNV and CDR2 YYDKDF come from the germline V gene (reference sequence). The CDR3 runs 15 residues. V was clipped by 0 bases and J by 2 bases, with 10 bases between them. The full variable domain, its missing parts supplied by reference TRBV15 and TRBJ2-5, is DAMVIQNPRYQVTQFGKPVTLSCSQTLNHNVMYWYQQKSSQAPKLLFHYYDKDFNNEADTPDNFQSRRPNTSFCFLDIRSPGLGDTAMYLCATSREKSRQETQYFGPGTRLLVL.

The rearrangement links TRBV7-9 to TRBJ2-3; TRBD2 matches at 11 bases. The V and J ends lost 3 bases and 4 bases, in that order; junction bases with no gene match: 6. There are 16 residues in the CDR3. In germline, CDR1 is SEHNR, CDR2 FQNEAQ (reference sequence). The CDR3 DNA reads as TGTGCCAGCAGCTTCTCACTAGCGGGGGAGGCAGATACGCAGTATTTT. Its protein is CASSFSLAGEADTQYF.

The chain couples TRBV5-1 to TRBJ2-7; tentative D call: TRBD2 (5 bases). Germline CDR1 and CDR2: SGHRS and YFSETQ. The length of the CDR3 is 15 residues. Between the trimmed V and J ends, which lost 0 bases and 5 bases, there was a span of 15 bases. The CDR3 DNA reads as TGCGCCAGCAGCTTGGTGGCTAGCTGGAGTGACGAGCAGTACTTC. It encodes CASSLVASWSDEQYF. The full variable domain, with the rest looked up from reference TRBV5-1 and TRBJ2-7, is KAGVTQTPRYLIKTRGQQVTLSCSPISGHRSVSWYQQTPGQGLQFLFEYFSETQRNKGNFPGRFSGRQFSNSRSEMNVSTLELGDSALYLCASSLVASWSDEQYFGPGTRLTVT.